This T cell receptor beta chain came from a study of T cell repertoires in cytomegalovirus infection (dated by TCRdb to between 2018 and 2021). At the level of the whole study: Peptide stimulations targeted recently identified HLA-C-restricted CMV epitopes, whose presentation resists viral immunomodulation, together with well-studied HLA-B-restricted epitopes. Because public TCR beta signatures pointed to carriage of CMV infection together with the matching HLA type, the HLA type of each donor mattered for the analysis. General conclusions and limits of the study: In both this cohort and an independent cohort of several hundred donors, the cumulative frequency of public TCR beta family members distinguished carriers of CMV infection plus the relevant HLA type. The ex vivo response was dominated by HLA-C-restricted CMV-specific TCR beta clonotypes, which also provided the single most frequent clonotype in two of eight donors.

The sample holds a few counts of this clonotype. No antigen is known for it. No much larger clonotype is one base removed from it; base qualities were not supplied. The sample's treatment or condition, from its label and the paper: in vitro stimulation with specific CMV peptide epitopes to enrich CMV-specific T cells. Sequencing was carried out with an Illumina HiSeq 1500. TCRdb reanalyzed the raw reads on its own, using fastp at Q25 for trimming and MiXCR for clone calling, and kept in-frame beta chains. When rows share a CDR3 protein, they turn into one entry using the most common DNA and genes. This sample holds around 360,000 distinct CDR3 sequences; approximately 35% were observed only once. About 13% of the sample is in the top ten clones. CDR3 length: 13 amino acids, cysteine to valine. Only the CDR3 portion is preserved as DNA: 39 bases, with reading frame beginning at the first base. Trimming costs V 2 bases and J 5 bases, and their ends lie 10 bases apart.

This sequence was found in a human donor in good health (CMV status not recorded). Some clones in this sample may be carry-over from other donors' samples. This material consisted of cultured PBMCs, taken from culture after CMV antigen stimulation. Recombination connected TRBV12-3 or TRBV12-4 to TRBJ2-7; the D element could tentatively be TRBD1 or TRBD2, as 6 bases agree for each. The CDR3 reads CASSLRGHDEQYV. Here is the DNA: TGTGCCAGCAGTTTACGGGGGCACGACGAGCAGTACGTC.